This TCR beta chain was profiled in a study of blood T cell repertoires in COVID-19. CDR1 is SGHRS and CDR2 is YFSETQ in the germline V gene. The CDR3 loop spans 14 amino acids. V was shortened by 0 bases and J by 6 bases, with 12 bases between the two germline ends. Source study methods: Amplification of reference gene primers was used by the study to estimate nucleated cell counts. The assay was immunoSEQ multiplex PCR, and TCRdb's table has in-frame clones only and misses some. V and J calls and clone size are copied from that table; D and trimming were computed from the DNA. The sample lists hundreds of thousands of clones; 70% to 90% were seen once.

The specimen was PBMCs or T cells enriched from blood (not recorded which). This clonotype originated in a man in his thirties or forties with acute COVID-19. V is TRBV5-1 and J is TRBJ1-1; D unclear. The CDR3 DNA follows: TGCGCCAGCAGCTTGGGATGGGTCAGCGCTGAAGCTTTCTTT. Translating it yields CASSLGWVSAEAFF.